These 5 T cell receptor beta chains came from one sample sequenced in a study of metastatic and nonmetastatic thyroid tumors. No treatment of any kind had been given to any patient before thyroid surgery. TCRdb used MiXCR to call clones anew from the PCR reads. The table lists about 24,000 clones, around 21% of them singletons. The sequencing sample was made of blood. These TCRs come from a female donor with papillary thyroid cancer or a benign thyroid nodule (not recorded which). Some clones in this sample may be carry-over from other donors' samples.

At least ten counts were recorded for this clone. The rearrangement joins TRBV14 to TRBJ1-4; 7 bases are a match to TRBD1. Germline values: CDR1 SGHDN, CDR2 FVKESK. The V gene end was trimmed by 3 bases and the J gene end by 3 bases; junction bases not matched to a gene: 4. CDR3 length equals 15 residues. CDR3 in amino acids: CASSHNRGANEKLFF. In DNA form, the CDR3 reads TGTGCCAGCAGCCACAACAGGGGAGCTAATGAAAAACTGTTTTTT.

This clone has just a few counts. This chain links TRBV6-2 or TRBV6-3 with TRBJ1-2; a weak D match, TRBD1 (6 bases). CDR1 and CDR2 (germline): MNHEY, SVGEGT. V was shortened by 2 bases and J by 6 bases, with 19 bases between the two germline ends. This CDR3 is built from 16 residues. The CDR3 sequence: CASSYTSQGGVDGYTF. In DNA, the CDR3 is TGTGCCAGCAGTTACACCTCACAGGGAGGGGTGGATGGCTACACCTTC.

This clone was picked up many times. V usage is TRBV13 and J usage is TRBJ2-3; 7 bases line up with TRBD1. This CDR3 is built from 13 residues. Germline V gene data show CDR1 as PRHDT and CDR2 as FYEKMQ (reference sequence). V shed 5 bases and J 3 bases; nucleotides not matched to a gene: 2. CDR3 in amino acids: CASSPTGTDTQYF. The CDR3 nucleotides read TGTGCCAGCAGCCCGACAGGGACAGATACGCAGTATTTT.

This clone was detected ten times or more. V gene TRBV7-9 combines with J gene TRBJ2-7; 7 positions match TRBD2. The CDR3 is 13 amino acids. The germline CDR1 and CDR2 sequences are SEHNR and FQNEAQ (reference sequence). With 5 bases clipped from V and 2 bases from J, the junction kept 3 bases outside the gene matches. CDR3 in amino acids: CASSLREAYEQYF. For the CDR3, the DNA is TGTGCCAGCAGCCTCCGGGAGGCCTACGAGCAGTACTTC.

This clone was observed at least ten times. This clone may be a read error of a much larger clone one base away. The same CDR3 is also encoded by other DNA sequences in this sample. The V and J genes are TRBV6-4 and TRBJ2-2; 8 bases agree with TRBD2. The CDR3 totals 16 residues. Per the germline V gene, CDR1 is MRHNA and CDR2 is SNTAGT. Germline trimming cut 0 bases from V and 6 bases from J; bases unmatched to any gene: 6. This CDR3 reads CASSDSAGGIAGELFF. Here the CDR3 DNA reads TGTGCCAGCAGTGACTCGGCGGGGGGCATTGCCGGGGAGCTGTTTTTT.